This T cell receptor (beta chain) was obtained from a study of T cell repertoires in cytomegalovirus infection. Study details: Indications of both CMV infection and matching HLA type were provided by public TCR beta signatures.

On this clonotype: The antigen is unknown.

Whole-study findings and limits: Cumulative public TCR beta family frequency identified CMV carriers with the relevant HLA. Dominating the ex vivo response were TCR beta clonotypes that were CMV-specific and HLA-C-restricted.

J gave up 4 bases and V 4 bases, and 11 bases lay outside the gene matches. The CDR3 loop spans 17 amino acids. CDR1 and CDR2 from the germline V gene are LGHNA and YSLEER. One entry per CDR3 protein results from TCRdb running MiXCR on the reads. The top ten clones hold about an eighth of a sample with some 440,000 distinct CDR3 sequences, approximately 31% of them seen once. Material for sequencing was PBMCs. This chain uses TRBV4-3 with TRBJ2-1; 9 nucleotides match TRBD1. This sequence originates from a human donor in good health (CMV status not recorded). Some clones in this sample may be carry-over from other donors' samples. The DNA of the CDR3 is TGCGCCAGCAGCCCTGTAGTTGGGACAGGGTCTTACAATGAGCAGTTCTTC. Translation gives CASSPVVGTGSYNEQFF.